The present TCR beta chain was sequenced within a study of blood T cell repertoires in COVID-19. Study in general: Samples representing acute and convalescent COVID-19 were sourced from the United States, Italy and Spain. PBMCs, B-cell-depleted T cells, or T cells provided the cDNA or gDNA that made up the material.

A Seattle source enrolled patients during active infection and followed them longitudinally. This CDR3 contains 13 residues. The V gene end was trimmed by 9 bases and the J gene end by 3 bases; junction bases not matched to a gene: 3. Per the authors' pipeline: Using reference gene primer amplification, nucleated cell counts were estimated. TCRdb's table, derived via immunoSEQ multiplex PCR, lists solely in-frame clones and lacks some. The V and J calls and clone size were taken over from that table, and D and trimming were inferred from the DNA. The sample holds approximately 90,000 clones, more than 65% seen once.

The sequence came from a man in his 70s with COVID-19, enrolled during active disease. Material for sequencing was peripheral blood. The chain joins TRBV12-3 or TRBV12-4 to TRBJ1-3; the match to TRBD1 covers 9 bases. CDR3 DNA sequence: TGTGCCAGTAGACAGGGGGTTGGAAACACCATATATTTT. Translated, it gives CASRQGVGNTIYF.